This T cell receptor beta chain was profiled in a study of blood T cells in healthy people across ages. General study points: Relative to aged donors, long-lived donors carried more naive CD4+ cells and displayed higher diversity.

Per the germline V gene, CDR1 is SGHRS and CDR2 is YFSETQ. The CDR3 has 14 residues. Comment on this clonotype: Its antigen is currently unknown.

With a J-beta primer mix and a sample-barcoded 5' primer, a second PCR ran about 6 to 11 cycles. Every cDNA molecule bore a tag from a template-switch adaptor containing 12 random nucleotides. TCRdb redid the calling of the 5' RACE reads with MiXCR, one entry per CDR3 protein. The sample carries around 870,000 distinct CDR3 sequences, around 30% recorded once. The draw of peripheral blood yielded approximately 10 milliliters from each donor. The sequenced sample was blood. V usage is TRBV5-1 and J usage is TRBJ2-5, with 7 bases identical to TRBD1. The J call may be mistaken, given a closer DNA end match to TRBJ2-7. This receptor was identified in a woman older than 75 in good health. CDR3 nucleotide sequence: TGCGCCAGCAGCTTGGGTTGGGACAGCCACGAGCAGTACTTC. Amino acids: CASSLGWDSHEQYF.